The 20 T cell receptor beta chains given below trace back to one sample, sequenced in a study of blood T cell repertoires in COVID-19. Produced via immunoSEQ multiplex PCR; TCRdb's table is partial and in-frame only. Of roughly 100,000 clones listed, approximately 76% are singletons. The specimen was peripheral blood. These receptors all stem from a woman in her 70s with acute or convalescent COVID-19.

The J gene is TRBJ1-2, the V gene TRBV5-4; maybe TRBD1 (6 bases). CDR3 length: 13 amino acids. Trimming took 2 bases from V and 4 from J, leaving 9 bases between them. CDR1 and CDR2 (germline): SGHNT, YYREEE (reference sequence). The CDR3 DNA sequence: TGTGCCAGCAGCTTAGACAGGCGCTATGGCTACACCTTC. This codes for CASSLDRRYGYTF.

This clone occurred a few times. V gene TRBV29-1 combines with J gene TRBJ1-1; D is unclear. Trimming pared 3 bases from V and 4 bases from J, leaving 9 bases between. Germline CDR1 and CDR2: SQVTM and ANQGSEA. This CDR3 has 12 amino acids. CDR3 sequence: CSVDEGFTEAFF. The CDR3 DNA sequence: TGCAGCGTTGATGAGGGTTTCACTGAAGCTTTCTTT.

This chain uses TRBV30 with TRBJ2-5; D possibly corresponds to TRBD2 (6 bases). Germline lookup yields CDR1 GTSNPN and CDR2 SVGIG (reference sequence). Between the trimmed V and J ends, which lost 2 bases and 9 bases, there was a span of 10 bases. This CDR3 has 11 amino acids. The CDR3 loop reads CAWSTGGAQYF. CDR3 nucleotides: TGTGCCTGGAGTACAGGAGGGGCCCAGTACTTC.

This clone turned up a few times. V is TRBV6-5 and J is TRBJ2-2; a weak D match, TRBD1 (5 bases). V was clipped by 6 bases and J by 7 bases, with 15 bases between them. The CDR3 consists of 14 residues. The germline V gene has CDR1 MNHEY and CDR2 SVGAGI. CDR3 bases: TGTGCCAGCAGCGGCAGGGTCGTCGACGGGGAGCTGTTTTTT. It specifies CASSGRVVDGELFF.

In regard to this clone: Other DNA sequences of this sample code for an identical CDR3. The chain joins TRBV2 to TRBJ2-4; D may be TRBD1 (6 bases). V dropped 8 bases and J dropped 0 bases, with 8 bases sitting between them. Germline V CDR1 and CDR2: SNHLY, FYNNEI. The CDR3 runs 13 residues. The CDR3 DNA reads TGTGCCAGCGGGGGCCTAGCCAAAAACATTCAGTACTTC. It yields the protein CASGGLAKNIQYF.

The chain joins TRBV7-9 to TRBJ1-1; a possible D gene is TRBD1 (6 bases). Germline loops: CDR1 SEHNR, CDR2 FQNEAQ (reference sequence). The CDR3 is 14 residues long. Trimming removed 7 bases at V and 5 bases at J, with 17 bases between. In DNA, the CDR3 is TGTGCCAGCACCCCGGACAGATTGATAACTGAAGCTTTCTTT. It codes for CASTPDRLITEAFF.

This chain uses TRBV7-2 with TRBJ2-1; the match to TRBD1 covers 8 bases. J gave up 4 bases and V 5 bases, and 19 bases lay outside the gene matches. CDR3 length: 19 amino acids. Germline V gene lookup returns CDR1 SGHTA and CDR2 FQGNSA. The CDR3 is CASSTRDWERQGWYNEQFF. CDR3 DNA: TGTGCCAGCAGCACACGTGATTGGGAGAGACAGGGGTGGTACAATGAGCAGTTCTTC.

The chain combines TRBV30 with TRBJ2-6; D unclear. V gave up 2 bases and J gave up 4 bases, with 9 bases separating them. The CDR3 is made up of 14 amino acids. Germline-derived CDR1 and CDR2 are GTSNPN and SVGIG (reference sequence). The CDR3 coding sequence is TGTGCCTGGAGTATCGGGTCCGGGGCCAACGTCCTGACTTTC. Its translation: CAWSIGSGANVLTF.

The chain links TRBV4-3 to TRBJ2-5; 8 bases match TRBD2. After removal of 5 bases from V and 2 bases from J, the junction contained 7 bases not matched to a gene. CDR3 length: 15 residues. CDR1 is LGHNA, CDR2 YSLEER, per germline. The CDR3 loop is CASSWRGDRQETQYF. The CDR3 region has the DNA TGCGCCAGCAGCTGGCGGGGGGACCGGCAAGAGACCCAGTACTTC.

The chain employs TRBV6-1 and TRBJ2-3; 7 bases line up with TRBD2. This CDR3 has 16 amino acids. V shed 0 bases, J shed 7 bases, and the junction held 10 bases outside the gene matches. The germline V gene has CDR1 MNHNS and CDR2 SASEGT. CDR3: CASSEAVGTTKNTQYF. In DNA, the CDR3 is TGTGCCAGCAGTGAAGCGGTGGGGACTACCAAAAATACGCAGTATTTT.

This chain joins TRBV7-2 and TRBJ1-5, with 8 nucleotides matching TRBD1. This CDR3 comprises 18 residues. The trim removed 1 base at V and 0 bases at J, leaving 8 bases unmatched. Per germline, CDR1 SGHTA and CDR2 FQGNSA. CDR3 loop: CASSLVGGQGRSNQPQHF. CDR3 coding DNA: TGTGCCAGCAGCTTAGTGGGCGGACAGGGCCGTAGCAATCAGCCCCAGCATTTT.

The V call is TRBV5-6, the J call TRBJ1-2; D not certain. There are 12 residues in the CDR3. Trimming took 0 bases from V and 9 from J, leaving 9 bases between them. Per germline, CDR1 SGHDT and CDR2 YYEEEE. The CDR3 loop reads CASSLVATSYTF. For the CDR3, the DNA is TGTGCCAGCAGCTTGGTCGCTACGAGCTACACCTTC.

This clone has just a few counts. The V gene is TRBV25-1, the J gene TRBJ1-4, with 9 nucleotides matching TRBD1. CDR3 size: 14 residues. The germline gives CDR1 MGHDK, CDR2 SYGVNS. V trimming: 1 base; J trimming: 6 bases; junction bases outside the gene matches: 0. The CDR3 loop reads CASSEWTGDEKLFF. DNA of the CDR3: TGTGCCAGCAGTGAATGGACAGGGGATGAAAAACTGTTTTTT.

V usage is TRBV27 and J usage is TRBJ1-2; possibly TRBD1 for D (5 bases). Germline lookup yields CDR1 MNHEY and CDR2 SMNVEV (reference sequence). V was clipped by 6 bases and J by 0 bases, with 20 bases between them. The CDR3 has 17 amino acids. CDR3 sequence reads: CASSLTATTATNYGYTF. In nucleotides, the CDR3 is TGTGCCAGCAGCTTAACGGCCACGACAGCGACTAACTATGGCTACACCTTC.

The rearrangement uses TRBV7-9 and TRBJ2-2; 9 bases agree with TRBD2. After removal of 1 base from V and 4 bases from J, the junction contained 1 base not matched to a gene. CDR1 SEHNR and CDR2 FQNEAQ come from the germline V gene (reference sequence). The CDR3 has 15 amino acids. CDR3 nucleotide sequence: TGTGCCAGCAGCTTAGAAGCGGGGGGCACCGGGGAGCTGTTTTTT. Translation gives CASSLEAGGTGELFF.

The rearrangement links TRBV6-5 to TRBJ1-2; the D gene is possibly TRBD1 (5 bases). CDR3 length: 14 residues. With 6 bases removed from V and 3 bases from J, the gap between germline ends came to 14 bases. Germline V gene sequence: CDR1 MNHEY, CDR2 SVGAGI. Here the CDR3 reads CASRLTGGDYGYTF. CDR3 nucleotides: TGTGCCAGCAGGCTGACCGGAGGGGACTATGGCTACACCTTC.

CDR3 loop: CATSRINTEAFF. DNA of the CDR3: TGTGCCACCAGCAGAATAAACACTGAAGCTTTCTTT. The V and J genes are TRBV15 and TRBJ1-1; D remains unclear. CDR3 length: 12 residues. Germline V gene lookup returns CDR1 LNHNV and CDR2 YYDKDF (reference sequence). Trimming took 2 bases from V and 2 from J, leaving 3 bases between them. Full variable domain (remainder filled in from reference TRBV15 and TRBJ1-1): DAMVIQNPRYQVTQFGKPVTLSCSQTLNHNVMYWYQQKSSQAPKLLFHYYDKDFNNEADTPDNFQSRRPNTSFCFLDIRSPGLGDTAMYLCATSRINTEAFFGQGTRLTVV.

The chain links TRBV24-1 to TRBJ1-2; maybe TRBD1 (6 bases). Germline loops: CDR1 KGHDR, CDR2 SFDVKD. The ends were cut back, 7 bases at V and 1 base at J, with 12 bases in the middle. This CDR3 contains 14 residues. CDR3 sequence reads: CATSEGHLNYGYTF. The CDR3 DNA is TGTGCCACCAGCGAGGGACATCTTAACTATGGCTACACCTTC.

This rearrangement joins TRBV6-6 to TRBJ1-1; 9 nucleotides agree with TRBD1. After removal of 4 bases from V and 2 bases from J, the junction contained 8 bases not matched to a gene. Germline loops: CDR1 MNHNY, CDR2 SVGAGI (reference sequence). The CDR3 contains 16 residues. DNA of the CDR3: TGTGCCAGCAGTTCGGGACAGGGTTTCGGAAACACTGAAGCTTTCTTT. It encodes CASSSGQGFGNTEAFF.

The chain links TRBV14 to TRBJ1-3; D call uncertain. This CDR3 has 13 residues. Germline lookup yields CDR1 SGHDN and CDR2 FVKESK. V dropped 3 bases and J dropped 7 bases, with 10 bases sitting between them. As DNA, the CDR3 is TGTGCCAGCAGCCAGGCAGGAGGGAACACCATATATTTT. This encodes CASSQAGGNTIYF.